This T cell receptor beta chain emerged from a study of blood T cell repertoires in COVID-19. For the study at large: Samples of COVID-19 (acute and convalescent) were obtained from the United States, Italy and Spain. Sources were T cells, B-cell-depleted T cells, or PBMCs; the material itself was cDNA or gDNA.

Within the 2 weeks before study entry, each person in the exposed group met a COVID-19 case. Original data processing: Quantification of nucleated cells was approximated via reference gene primer amplification. Profiling relied on immunoSEQ multiplex PCR, and the TCRdb table lists in-frame clones only, not all of them. That table gives V, J and clone size, and the DNA gave D and trimming. The sample lists some 400,000 clones, roughly nine tenths occurring once. The CDR3 covers 14 residues. V lost 7 bases, J lost 1 base, and 2 bases stayed unmatched. CDR1 and CDR2 from the germline V gene are SGHTA and FQGTGA.

The V call is TRBV7-3, the J call TRBJ2-1; TRBD1 matches at 9 bases. This sequence was found in a woman aged 40 to 50 who had been exposed to COVID-19. The sample taken for sequencing was PBMCs or T cells enriched from blood (not recorded which). CDR3 sequence (DNA): TGTGCCAGCAAACAGGGGGCGTCCTACAATGAGCAGTTCTTC. Translating gives CASKQGASYNEQFF.